What follows is one TCR beta chain and its context. No antigen is known for it. Source study methods: What underpinned the distant-metastasis classifier for papillary thyroid cancer was the set of CDR3 differences across clinicopathological groups. Via MiXCR, TCRdb re-called the PCR reads. The V and J calls were determined by TCRdb, not by the authors. The table records 64,000 or so clones, about 16% of them present only once. This CDR3 contains 14 residues. With V trimmed by 0 bases and J by 5 bases, 5 bases remained unmatched. The germline gives CDR1 SGHRS, CDR2 YFSETQ. The data are from a study of metastatic and nonmetastatic thyroid tumors. Turning to the study itself: Patients with malignant and benign thyroid disease provided blood and tumor or nodule tissue, whose repertoires were compared. Broader study findings: A significant increase in TCR beta diversity was reportedly seen in malignant thyroid tumors relative to benign nodules, in blood and tumor.

Treatment of any kind had been given to no patient before thyroid surgery. The chain recombines TRBV5-1 with TRBJ2-7; 7 positions match TRBD2. Sequencing was performed on blood. The TCR sequence derives from a male donor with papillary thyroid cancer or a benign thyroid nodule (not recorded which). Some clones in this sample may be carry-over from other donors' samples. Here the CDR3 reads CASSLVGGSHEQYF. In nucleotides, the CDR3 is TGCGCCAGCAGCTTGGTGGGCGGGAGTCACGAGCAGTACTTC.